The clone carrying this T cell receptor (beta chain) was found many times. This entry is derived from a study of CD8+CD57+ T cells in acquired aplastic anemia. The TCR beta profiling, which covered VDJ combination and CDR3 sequence, was carried out using genomic DNA as the template. MiXCR, applied by TCRdb to the reads, yields one record per CDR3 protein. Among about 62,000 distinct CDR3 sequences, about 50% were seen once, and the ten largest hold under 3%. The sequencing input was sorted CD4+, CD8+, or CD8+CD57+ T cells (not recorded which) from PBMCs. This sequence was found in a human donor in good health, serving as a control.

The CDR3 sequence is CASSQDQNNAWDEQFF. Here the CDR3 DNA reads TGTGCCAGCAGCCAAGATCAAAACAACGCTTGGGATGAGCAGTTCTTC. This chain connects TRBV14 to TRBJ2-1; D ambiguous. Trimming took 0 bases from V and 8 from J, leaving 17 bases between them. CDR1 is SGHDN and CDR2 is FVKESK in the germline V gene. This CDR3 is built from 16 residues. Using reference TRBV14 and TRBJ2-1 for the parts outside the CDR3, the full variable domain is EAGVTQFPSHSVIEKGQTVTLRCDPISGHDNLYWYRRVMGKEIKFLLHFVKESKQDESGMPNNRFLAERTGGTYSTLKVQPAELEDSGVYFCASSQDQNNAWDEQFFGPGTRLTVL.